Below, one TCR beta chain is given with its context. The TCR beta CDR3 regions underwent amplification using RNA transcripts as the source. In the first-round RT-PCR of the TCR CDR3, the HTBI primer set was used. From the multiplex PCR reads, TCRdb called clonotypes with MiXCR, one entry per CDR3 protein. Of approximately 300,000 distinct CDR3 sequences in the sample, around 20% are singletons; the top ten hold approximately 37%. This sample is drawn from a study of T cells in Graves' hyperthyroidism and ophthalmopathy. The germline V and J ends were trimmed by 4 bases and 7 bases, with 14 bases remaining between them. Germline assignment: CDR1 SGHDN and CDR2 FVKESK. The CDR3 has 15 amino acids.

V gene TRBV14 combines with J gene TRBJ1-6; D ambiguous. Sequencing was carried out using blood. This TCR was sampled from a man in his forties or fifties with Graves' ophthalmopathy. The CDR3 DNA reads TGTGCCAGCAGCCGGGCAGCAACTGCGAATTCACCCCTCCACTTT. Translation gives CASSRAATANSPLHF.